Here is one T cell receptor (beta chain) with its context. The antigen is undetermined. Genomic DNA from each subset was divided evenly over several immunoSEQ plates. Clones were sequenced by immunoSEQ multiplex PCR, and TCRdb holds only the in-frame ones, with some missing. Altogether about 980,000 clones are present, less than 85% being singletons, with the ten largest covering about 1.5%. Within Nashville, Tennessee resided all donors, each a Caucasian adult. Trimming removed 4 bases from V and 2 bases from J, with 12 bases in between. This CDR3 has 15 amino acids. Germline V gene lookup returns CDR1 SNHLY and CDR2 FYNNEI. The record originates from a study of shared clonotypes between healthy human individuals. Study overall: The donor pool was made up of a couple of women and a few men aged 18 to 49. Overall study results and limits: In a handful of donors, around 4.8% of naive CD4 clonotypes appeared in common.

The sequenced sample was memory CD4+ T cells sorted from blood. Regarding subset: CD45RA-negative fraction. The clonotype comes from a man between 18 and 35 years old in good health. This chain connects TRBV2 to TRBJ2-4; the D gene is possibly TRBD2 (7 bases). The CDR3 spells CASSVGGASKNIQYF. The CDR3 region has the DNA TGTGCCAGCAGTGTAGGGGGGGCGTCCAAAAACATTCAGTACTTC.